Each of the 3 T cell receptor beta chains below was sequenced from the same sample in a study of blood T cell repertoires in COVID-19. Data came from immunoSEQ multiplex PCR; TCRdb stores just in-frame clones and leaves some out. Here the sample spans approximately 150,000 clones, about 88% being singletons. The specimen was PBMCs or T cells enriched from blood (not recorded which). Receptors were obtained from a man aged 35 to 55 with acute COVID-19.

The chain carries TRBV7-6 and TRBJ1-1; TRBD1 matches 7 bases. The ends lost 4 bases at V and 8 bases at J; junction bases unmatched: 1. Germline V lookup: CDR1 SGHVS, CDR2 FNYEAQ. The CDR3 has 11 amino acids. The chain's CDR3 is CASSSQGEAFF. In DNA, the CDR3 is TGTGCCAGCAGCTCACAGGGGGAAGCTTTCTTT.

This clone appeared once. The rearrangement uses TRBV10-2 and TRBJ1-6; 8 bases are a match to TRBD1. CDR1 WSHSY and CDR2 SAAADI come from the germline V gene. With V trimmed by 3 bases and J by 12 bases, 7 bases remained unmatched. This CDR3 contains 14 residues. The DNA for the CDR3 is TGCGCCAGCAGTGAACAGGGGGATTCAGGACCCCTCCACTTT. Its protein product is CASSEQGDSGPLHF.

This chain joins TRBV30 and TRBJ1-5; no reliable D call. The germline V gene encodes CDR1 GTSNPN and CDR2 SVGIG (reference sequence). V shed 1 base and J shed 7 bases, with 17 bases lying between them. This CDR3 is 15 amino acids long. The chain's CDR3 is CAWSGGLAGGQPQHF. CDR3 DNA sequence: TGTGCCTGGAGTGGTGGTTTGGCAGGCGGGCAGCCCCAGCATTTT.